This T cell receptor (beta chain) was observed in a study of control samples from healthy donors and cancer patients. This clone has a single count. The length of the CDR3 is 13 residues. Germline CDR1 MNHNY, CDR2 SVGAGI (reference sequence). The trim removed 8 bases at V and 3 bases at J, leaving 4 bases unmatched. TCRdb keeps only in-frame clones here, not all; method: immunoSEQ multiplex PCR. The sample includes 120,000 or so clones, 85% to 95% of them seen just once. Source material: PBMCs. The chain couples TRBV6-6 to TRBJ1-5; 7 bases are a match to TRBD1. This sequence originates from a man at least 80 years old with head and neck cancer. CDR3 sequence (DNA): TGTGCCAGCCAAACAGGGGACAATCAGCCCCAGCATTTT. Its translation: CASQTGDNQPQHF.